This T cell receptor (beta chain) was captured by sequencing in a study of sequential checkpoint blockade in melanoma. Study context: Both treatment sequences were followed by maintenance nivolumab.

Germline CDR1 MNHNS, CDR2 SASEGT. J was trimmed by 6 bases and V by 3 bases; bases with no gene match: 9. CDR3 length: 15 residues. Some clones are missing from TCRdb's copy, which holds only in-frame ones; the method was immunoSEQ multiplex PCR. The data hold approximately 15,000 clones, with roughly three quarters observed a single time. The treatment denotes: randomized to nivolumab then ipilimumab (arm A) or the reverse (arm B). Patients had received no earlier DNA-damaging chemotherapy. The chain is built from TRBV6-1 and TRBJ2-3, with 7 nucleotides matching TRBD2. The clonotype originates from a human donor with melanoma. Sequences were derived from CD8+ T cells sorted from blood (inferred from file names), sampled from a patient given nivolumab and ipilimumab in sequence. The chain's CDR3 is CASSEPAGRGDTQYF. The CDR3 region has the DNA TGTGCCAGCAGTGAGCCAGCGGGAAGAGGGGATACGCAGTATTTT.